Detailed here is one TCR beta chain. The CDR3 runs 14 residues. The V segment lost 4 bases and the J segment 5 bases; nucleotides outside the gene matches: 7. Germline loops: CDR1 SGHRS, CDR2 YFSETQ. Clones were sequenced by immunoSEQ multiplex PCR, and TCRdb holds only the in-frame ones, with some missing. In the table there are approximately 180,000 clones, around 85% of which are singletons. The sample is drawn from a study of blood T cell repertoires in COVID-19. Sequenced material: peripheral blood. The receptor comes from a man aged 60 to 69 with acute or convalescent COVID-19. This sequence joins TRBV5-1 and TRBJ1-2, with 8 bases lining up with TRBD1. CDR3 nucleotides: TGCGCCAGCAGCCCCGACAGGGGAGGGTATGGCTACACCTTC. Protein product: CASSPDRGGYGYTF.